The source of this T cell receptor (beta chain) is a study of OX40 agonist ivuxolimab in advanced cancers. Study in general: An agonistic human IgG2 monoclonal antibody against OX40 (CD134) was given. Averaging 60 years in age, with a range of roughly 23 to 80, the cohort was approximately 83% male. Three individuals attained partial responses, comprising one hepatocellular carcinoma case and two cutaneous melanoma cases. General study findings and limits: More expanded clones were seen, on average, in CD8+ T cells than in CD4+.

This CDR3 is built from 14 residues. V was clipped by 5 bases and J by 7 bases, with 14 bases between them. Per germline, CDR1 SGHAT and CDR2 FQDESV (reference sequence). Details on this clone: Its specificity is not known.

Measured with immunoSEQ multiplex PCR; TCRdb has only the in-frame clones, and not every one. The repertoire consists of more than 100,000 clones, with around 93% occurring once and the leading ten covering 0.15% to 0.17%. V gene TRBV11-1 combines with J gene TRBJ1-4, with D possibly matching TRBD1 (5 bases). The clonotype originates from an adult with an advanced solid tumor such as melanoma, head and neck, liver or kidney cancer. The sequenced sample was CD4+ or CD8+ T cells sorted from blood, obtained in a trial of the OX40 agonist ivuxolimab. The DNA for the CDR3 is TGTGCCAGCAGCCGCGGGGGGTCGAGTGAAAAACTGTTTTTT. Translating it yields CASSRGGSSEKLFF.